Each of the 12 T cell receptor beta chains below was sequenced from the same sample in a study of radiotherapy plus CTLA-4 blockade in lung cancer. Assay used: immunoSEQ multiplex PCR; TCRdb lists only in-frame clones, some missing. The sample includes 35,000 to 45,000 clones, 75% to 80% of them seen just once. The sequencing here drew on peripheral blood, taken from a patient treated with radiotherapy plus ipilimumab. The receptors come from a human donor with non-small cell lung cancer whose response to radiotherapy plus ipilimumab could not be evaluated.

This clone was counted a single time. The V and J genes are TRBV29-1 and TRBJ2-7; the D is unclear. There are 15 residues in the CDR3. Germline V lookup: CDR1 SQVTM, CDR2 ANQGSEA. Trimming stripped 0 bases from V and 2 bases from J, with 14 bases between. The CDR3 nucleotides are TGCAGCGTTGAAGATCTTAATAGTCCTACCTACGAGCAGTACTTC. The encoded protein is CSVEDLNSPTYEQYF.

V is TRBV28 and J is TRBJ2-2, with TRBD2 as a possible D gene (6 bases). Between the trimmed V and J ends, which lost 7 bases and 5 bases, there was a span of 17 bases. Germline CDR1 reads MDHEN; CDR2 reads SYDVKM. There are 15 residues in the CDR3. DNA for the CDR3: TGTGCCAGCAATTCGGGGGAGCGCCGGACCGGGGAGCTGTTTTTT. This encodes CASNSGERRTGELFF. Looking up the rest from reference TRBV28 and TRBJ2-2 gives the full variable domain: DVKVTQSSRYLVKRTGEKVFLECVQDMDHENMFWYRQDPGLGLRLIYFSYDVKMKEKGDIPEGYSVSREKKERFSLILESASTNQTSMYLCASNSGERRTGELFFGEGSRLTVL.

This clone is labeled medium-sized. The chain's CDR3 is CASSLRGGGGYTF. The CDR3 DNA reads as TGTGCCAGCAGTTTAAGGGGGGGTGGTGGCTACACCTTC. V gene TRBV27 combines with J gene TRBJ1-2; the D gene is possibly TRBD1 (6 bases). Germline V lookup: CDR1 MNHEY, CDR2 SMNVEV (reference sequence). Trimming shortened V by 2 bases and J by 7 bases, and 11 bases separated the two germline ends. The CDR3 is 13 amino acids.

This rearrangement joins TRBV5-4 to TRBJ2-2; D is possibly TRBD1 (6 bases). The germline gives CDR1 SGHNT, CDR2 YYREEE (reference sequence). This CDR3 spans 15 amino acids. V lost 1 base and J 2 bases, leaving 9 bases between the germline ends. The CDR3 loop is CASSLNRVNTGELFF. The DNA for the CDR3 is TGTGCCAGCAGCTTGAACAGGGTTAACACCGGGGAGCTGTTTTTT.

This clone was counted a few times. V usage is TRBV4-2 and J usage is TRBJ2-7, with 9 bases lining up with TRBD2. After removal of 0 bases from V and 7 bases from J, the junction contained 13 bases not matched to a gene. The germline V gene encodes CDR1 LGHNA and CDR2 YNFKEQ. This CDR3 is 17 amino acids long. The CDR3 here is CASSQDLASGAFGEQYF. CDR3 nucleotide sequence: TGTGCCAGCAGCCAAGATCTAGCTAGCGGGGCCTTTGGGGAGCAGTACTTC.

CDR3 nucleotide sequence: TGTGCCAGCAGTCAACCCGGGACAGGGTTTAACGAGCAGTACTTC. It translates to CASSQPGTGFNEQYF. This rearrangement joins TRBV14 to TRBJ2-7, with 9 bases identical to TRBD1. V lost 6 bases to trimming and J lost 5 bases; unmatched junction nucleotides: 11. Germline values: CDR1 SGHDN, CDR2 FVKESK. The CDR3 sequence is 15 residues long.

The gene calls are TRBV7-2 and TRBJ2-2; D remains ambiguous. The CDR3 spans 14 residues. The ends were cut back, 5 bases at V and 1 base at J, with 8 bases in the middle. Germline V gene data show CDR1 as SGHTA and CDR2 as FQGNSA. This CDR3 reads CASSPDLNTGELFF. The DNA for the CDR3 is TGTGCCAGCAGCCCCGACTTGAACACCGGGGAGCTGTTTTTT.

The chain combines TRBV9 with TRBJ2-1, with 9 bases lining up with TRBD2. Germline CDR1 and CDR2: SGDLS and YYNGEE. Trimming cost V 3 bases and J 12 bases; bases outside gene matches: 16. The CDR3 consists of 16 residues. The chain's CDR3 is CASSALIGAGGVAQFF. CDR3 nucleotide sequence: TGTGCCAGCAGCGCGCTCATAGGAGCGGGAGGAGTTGCGCAGTTCTTC.

The genes are TRBV28 and TRBJ1-2; unclear D gene. Germline CDR1 reads MDHEN; CDR2 reads SYDVKM. CDR3 length: 14 residues. V was trimmed by 6 bases and J by 4 bases, leaving 15 bases between them. The CDR3 reads CASSEAGIGYGYTF. The CDR3 nucleotides are TGTGCCAGCAGCGAGGCGGGGATTGGCTATGGCTACACCTTC.

V usage is TRBV5-5 and J usage is TRBJ2-5; TRBD2 matches 10 bases. CDR3 length: 15 amino acids. After removal of 0 bases from V and 3 bases from J, the junction contained 2 bases not matched to a gene. From germline, CDR1 is SGHKS and CDR2 YYEKEE (reference sequence). The CDR3 region has the DNA TGTGCCAGCAGCTTGGAGGGGACTAGCGAAGAGACCCAGTACTTC. Amino acid sequence: CASSLEGTSEETQYF.

This rearrangement joins TRBV4-2 to TRBJ2-1; 9 bases align to TRBD2. CDR1 and CDR2 (germline): LGHNA, YNFKEQ. The CDR3 runs 16 residues. The V gene end was trimmed by 4 bases and the J gene end by 4 bases; junction bases not matched to a gene: 8. CDR3 DNA: TGTGCCAGCAGCCTTCTTAGCGGGGGAACATACAATGAGCAGTTCTTC. It specifies CASSLLSGGTYNEQFF.

As regards this clone: Other DNA sequences within the sample encode an identical CDR3. J is TRBJ2-5 and V is TRBV7-2; D unclear. CDR3 size: 12 residues. Germline CDR1 reads SGHTA; CDR2 reads FQGNSA. Deletions cut 1 base from V and 5 bases from J, with 5 bases between. In DNA, the CDR3 is TGTGCCAGCAGCTTAGGCAGGGAGACCCAGTACTTC. This gives the protein CASSLGRETQYF.